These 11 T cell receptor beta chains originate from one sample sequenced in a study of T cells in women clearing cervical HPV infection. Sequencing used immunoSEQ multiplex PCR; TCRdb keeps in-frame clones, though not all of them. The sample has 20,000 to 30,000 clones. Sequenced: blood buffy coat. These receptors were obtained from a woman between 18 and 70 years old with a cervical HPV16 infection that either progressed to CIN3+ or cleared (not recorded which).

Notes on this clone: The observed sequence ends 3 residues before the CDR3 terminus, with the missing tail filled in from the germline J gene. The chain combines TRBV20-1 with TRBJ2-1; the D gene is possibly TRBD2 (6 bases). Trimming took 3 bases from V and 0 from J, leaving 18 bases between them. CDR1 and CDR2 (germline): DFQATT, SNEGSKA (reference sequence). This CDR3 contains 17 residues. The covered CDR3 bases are TGCAGTGCTAGGGACTGGCTAGCGAGGAGCTCCTACAATGAG. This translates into CSARDWLARSSYNE. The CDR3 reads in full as CSARDWLARSSYNEQFF.

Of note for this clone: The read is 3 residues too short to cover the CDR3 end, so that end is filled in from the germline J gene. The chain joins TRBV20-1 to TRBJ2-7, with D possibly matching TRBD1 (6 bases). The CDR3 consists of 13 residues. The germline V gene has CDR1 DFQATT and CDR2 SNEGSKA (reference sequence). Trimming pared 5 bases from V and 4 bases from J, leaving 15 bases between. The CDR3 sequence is CSAPRGGGYEQYF. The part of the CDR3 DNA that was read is TGCAGTGCTCCCAGGGGTGGGGGATACGAG.

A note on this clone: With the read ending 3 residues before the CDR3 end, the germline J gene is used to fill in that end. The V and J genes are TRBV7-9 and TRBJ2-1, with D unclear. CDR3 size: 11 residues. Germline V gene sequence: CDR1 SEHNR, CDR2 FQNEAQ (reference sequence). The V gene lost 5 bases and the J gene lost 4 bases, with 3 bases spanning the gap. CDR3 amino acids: CASSPYNEQFF. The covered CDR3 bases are TGTGCCAGCAGCCCTTACAATGAG.

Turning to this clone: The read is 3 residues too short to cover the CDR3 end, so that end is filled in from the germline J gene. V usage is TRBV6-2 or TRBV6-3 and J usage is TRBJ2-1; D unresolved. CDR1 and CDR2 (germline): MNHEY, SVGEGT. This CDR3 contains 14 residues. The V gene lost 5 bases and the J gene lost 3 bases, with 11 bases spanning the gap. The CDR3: CASSNFINYNEQFF. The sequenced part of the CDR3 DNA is TGTGCCAGCAGTAATTTTATAAACTACAATGAG.

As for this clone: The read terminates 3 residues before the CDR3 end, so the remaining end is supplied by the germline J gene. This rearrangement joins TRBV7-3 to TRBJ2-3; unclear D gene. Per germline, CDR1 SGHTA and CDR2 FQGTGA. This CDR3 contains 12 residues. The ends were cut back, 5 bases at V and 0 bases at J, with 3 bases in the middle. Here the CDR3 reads CASSPSTDTQYF. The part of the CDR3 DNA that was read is TGTGCCAGCAGCCCTAGCACAGATACG.

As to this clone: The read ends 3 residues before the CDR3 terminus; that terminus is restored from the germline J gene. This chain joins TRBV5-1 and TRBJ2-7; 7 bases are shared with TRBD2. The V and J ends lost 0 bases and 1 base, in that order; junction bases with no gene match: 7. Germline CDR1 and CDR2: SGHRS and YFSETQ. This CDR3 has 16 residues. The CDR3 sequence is CASSLGYSGPSYEQYF. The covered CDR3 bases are TGCGCCAGCAGCTTGGGTTATAGCGGGCCTTCCTACGAG.

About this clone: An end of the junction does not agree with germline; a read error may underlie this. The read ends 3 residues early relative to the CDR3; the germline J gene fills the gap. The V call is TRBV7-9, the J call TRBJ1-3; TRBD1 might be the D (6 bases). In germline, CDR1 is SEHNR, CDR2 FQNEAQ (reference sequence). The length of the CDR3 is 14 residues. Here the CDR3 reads CASSYGGSGNTIYF. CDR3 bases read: TGTGCCAGCAGCTATGGGGGCTCTGGAAACACA.

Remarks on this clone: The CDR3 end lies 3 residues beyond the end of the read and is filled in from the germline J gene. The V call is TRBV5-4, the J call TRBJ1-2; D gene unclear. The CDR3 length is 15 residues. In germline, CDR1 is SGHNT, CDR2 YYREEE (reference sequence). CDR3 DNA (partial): TGTGCCAGCAGCTTTCTGGCGAAGGACTCGAACGGC. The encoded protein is CASSFLAKDSNG. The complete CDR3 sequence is CASSFLAKDSNGYTF.

The sequenced CDR3 bases are TGTGCCAACCGCCCTACCGCAGCGGGGGAAAAA. Encoded protein: CANRPTAAGEK. Given in full, the CDR3 is CANRPTAAGEKLFF. J is TRBJ1-4 and V is TRBV25-1; D gene uncertain. The read comes to an end 3 residues before the CDR3 does, leaving the germline J gene to fill in the end. Germline V CDR1 and CDR2: MGHDK, SYGVNS. The CDR3 has 14 residues. Between the trimmed V and J ends, which lost 10 bases and 8 bases, there was a span of 20 bases.

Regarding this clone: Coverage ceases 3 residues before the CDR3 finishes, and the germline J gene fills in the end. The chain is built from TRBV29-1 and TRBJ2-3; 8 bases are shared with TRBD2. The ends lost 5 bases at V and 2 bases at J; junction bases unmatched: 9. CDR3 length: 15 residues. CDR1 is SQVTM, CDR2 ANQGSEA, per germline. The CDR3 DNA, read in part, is TGCAGCGTTTGCAAACTAGCGGAGATCACAGATACG. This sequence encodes CSVCKLAEITDT. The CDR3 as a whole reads CSVCKLAEITDTQYF.

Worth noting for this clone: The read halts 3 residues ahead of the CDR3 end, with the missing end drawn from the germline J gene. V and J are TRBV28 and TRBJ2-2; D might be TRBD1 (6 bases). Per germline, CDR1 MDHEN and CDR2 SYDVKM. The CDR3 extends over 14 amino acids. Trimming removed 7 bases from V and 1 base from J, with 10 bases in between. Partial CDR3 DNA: TGTGCCAGCATTCCGGGACAGAACACCGGGGAG. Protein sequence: CASIPGQNTGE. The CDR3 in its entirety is CASIPGQNTGELFF.